This is a list of T cell receptor beta chains from one sample in a study of T cells in Graves' hyperthyroidism and ophthalmopathy. TCRdb used MiXCR to reprocess the multiplex PCR reads, holding one entry per CDR3 protein. Here the sample spans around 600,000 distinct CDR3 sequences, about 14% being singletons. The sequenced sample was blood. Receptors originate from a woman in her forties or fifties with Graves' ophthalmopathy. The CDR3 runs from the conserved cysteine through the conserved F or W. The order of the fields is J gene, V gene, D gene, clone size, CDR3 protein, CDR3 DNA. The D gene is left open where the match is weak. Clone sizes are given selectively: once, few, many, or a class where the clone is expanded.

TRBJ2-2 TRBV27 TRBD2 . CASNRASGRVNTGELFF TGTGCCAGCAATCGGGCTAGCGGGAGGGTGAACACCGGGGAGCTGTTTTTT
TRBJ2-1 TRBV12-3/TRBV12-4 . many CASSAVQGGLFF TGTGCCAGCAGTGCGGTTCAGGGAGGTCTGTTCTTC
TRBJ2-3 TRBV5-1 TRBD2 many CASSLEAGAADTQYF TGCGCCAGCAGCTTGGAAGCGGGAGCAGCAGATACGCAGTATTTT
TRBJ2-1 TRBV6-2/TRBV6-3 TRBD2 many CASSFEVLAGGGNEQFF TGTGCCAGCAGTTTCGAAGTACTAGCGGGAGGAGGGAATGAGCAGTTCTTC
TRBJ1-6 TRBV14 . few CASSQDYSPLHF TGTGCCAGCAGCCAAGATTATTCACCCCTCCACTTT
TRBJ2-3 TRBV11-2 . . CASSRTGEGRTDTQYF TGCGCCAGCAGCCGAACAGGGGAGGGGAGAACAGATACGCAGTATTTT
TRBJ2-5 TRBV10-3 TRBD2 . CAISEVAGGQETQYF TGTGCCATCAGTGAGGTAGCGGGAGGGCAAGAGACCCAGTACTTC
TRBJ1-2 TRBV7-9 . many CASSLRGGYGYTF TGTGCCAGCAGCTTAAGGGGAGGCTATGGCTACACCTTC
TRBJ2-2 TRBV4-3 . . CASSRDPGAATGELFF TGCGCCAGCAGCCGAGACCCGGGAGCGGCCACCGGGGAGCTGTTTTTT
TRBJ2-2 TRBV20-1 . few CSARADLRATGELFF TGCAGTGCTAGAGCAGACCTTCGAGCCACCGGGGAGCTGTTTTTT
TRBJ1-2 TRBV28 TRBD1 many CASSPPGGAFGYTF TGTGCCAGCAGCCCACCAGGGGGCGCTTTTGGCTACACCTTC
TRBJ2-7 TRBV15 . . CATSRALQGSYEQYF TGTGCCACCAGCAGAGCCCTACAGGGTTCCTACGAGCAGTACTTC
TRBJ1-5 TRBV12-3/TRBV12-4 . many CASSFGSGKNQPQHF TGTGCCAGCAGTTTTGGGTCAGGGAAAAATCAGCCCCAGCATTTT
TRBJ1-5 TRBV7-2 . . CASSLSFGGVVSQPQHF TGTGCCAGCAGCTTAAGTTTTGGGGGCGTCGTGAGTCAGCCCCAGCATTTT
TRBJ2-6 TRBV12-3/TRBV12-4 TRBD1 . CASSRQGAISGANVLTF TGTGCCAGCAGTCGACAGGGGGCGATTTCTGGGGCCAACGTCCTGACTTTC
TRBJ2-7 TRBV2 . many CASSRDLLYEQYF TGTGCCAGCAGCCGGGACCTCCTTTACGAGCAGTACTTC
TRBJ2-7 TRBV20-1 TRBD1 many CSAPSRGQGTYEQYF TGCAGTGCTCCCTCCCGTGGACAGGGAACCTACGAGCAGTACTTC
TRBJ1-5 TRBV20-1 . many CSAPSPVINQPQHF TGCAGTGCACCAAGCCCGGTCATCAATCAGCCCCAGCATTTT
TRBJ2-7 TRBV7-9 TRBD2 . CASRAGGYEQYF TGTGCCAGCAGAGCGGGGGGCTACGAGCAGTACTTC
TRBJ2-3 TRBV3-1 . . CASSQGLGATDTQYF TGTGCCAGCAGCCAAGGGCTAGGAGCCACAGATACGCAGTATTTT
TRBJ2-3 TRBV20-1 . . CSADGTFTDTQYF TGCAGTGCGGACGGGACTTTCACAGATACGCAGTATTTT
TRBJ2-7 TRBV20-1 TRBD2 . CSAPSDSPLAGGSYEQYF TGCAGTGCCCCAAGCGACTCACCCCTAGCGGGAGGATCATACGAGCAGTACTTC
TRBJ2-7 TRBV20-1 . many CSARDVPEQYF TGCAGTGCTAGAGATGTTCCGGAGCAGTACTTC
TRBJ2-7 TRBV6-1 TRBD2 many CASRREGLAGEQYF TGTGCCAGCAGGCGCGAGGGACTAGCGGGCGAGCAGTACTTC
TRBJ2-5 TRBV5-5 TRBD2 many CASSPRTSGPARTQYF TGTGCCAGCAGCCCCCGGACTAGCGGTCCTGCAAGGACCCAGTACTTC
TRBJ2-1 TRBV28 TRBD2 many CASSGLAGEPYNEQFF TGTGCCAGCAGTGGACTAGCGGGAGAACCCTACAATGAGCAGTTCTTC
TRBJ2-7 TRBV20-1 . . CSAWTDSHISYEQYF TGCAGTGCTTGGACGGACAGCCATATCTCCTACGAGCAGTACTTC
TRBJ1-1 TRBV20-1 . many CSARGWTPEAFF TGCAGTGCTAGAGGTTGGACACCTGAAGCTTTCTTT
TRBJ1-5 TRBV19 TRBD1 . CASSIGYGQGDNQPQHF TGTGCCAGTAGTATAGGATACGGACAGGGGGATAATCAGCCCCAGCATTTT
TRBJ2-3 TRBV2 TRBD1 many CASRSGQGSDTQYF TGTGCCAGCAGATCGGGACAGGGGTCAGATACGCAGTATTTT
TRBJ1-1 TRBV14 . few CASSATEGVLGSAFF TGTGCCAGCAGCGCCACCGAGGGGGTCCTAGGGTCCGCTTTCTTT
TRBJ2-5 TRBV7-2 . many CASSLETFQETQYF TGTGCCAGCAGCTTAGAGACTTTCCAAGAGACCCAGTACTTC